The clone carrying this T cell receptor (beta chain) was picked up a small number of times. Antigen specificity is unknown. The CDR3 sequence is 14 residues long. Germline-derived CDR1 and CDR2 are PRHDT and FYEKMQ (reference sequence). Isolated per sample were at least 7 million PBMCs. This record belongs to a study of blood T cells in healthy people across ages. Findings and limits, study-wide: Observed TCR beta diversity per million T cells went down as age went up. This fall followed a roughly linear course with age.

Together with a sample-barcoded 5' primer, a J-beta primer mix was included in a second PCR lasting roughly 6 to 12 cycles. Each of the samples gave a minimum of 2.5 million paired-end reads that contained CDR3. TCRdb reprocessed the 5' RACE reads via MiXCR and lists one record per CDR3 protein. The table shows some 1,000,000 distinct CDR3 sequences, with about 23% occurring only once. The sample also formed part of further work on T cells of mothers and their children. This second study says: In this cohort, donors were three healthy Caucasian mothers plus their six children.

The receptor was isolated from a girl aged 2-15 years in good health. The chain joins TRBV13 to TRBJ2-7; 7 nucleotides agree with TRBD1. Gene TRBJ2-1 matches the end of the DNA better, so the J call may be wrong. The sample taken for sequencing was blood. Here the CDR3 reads CASSTRTGLDEQFF. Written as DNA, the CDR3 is TGTGCCAGCAGCACCAGGACAGGCCTCGATGAGCAGTTCTTC.